Listed below are T cell receptor beta chains from one sample, sequenced in a study of blood T cell repertoires in COVID-19. Measured with immunoSEQ multiplex PCR; TCRdb has only the in-frame clones, and not every one. The data hold some 260,000 clones, with around 90% observed a single time. Specimen: peripheral blood. The receptor source for this set is a human donor in a cohort sampled during active COVID-19. CDR3s include the opening cysteine and the closing phenylalanine or tryptophan. D genes are given only for firm matches. Size is omitted from some rows. Given values are once, few, many or a class for expanded clones.

size: NA; V: TRBV7-2; D: TRBD2; J: TRBJ2-7; CDR3: CASSLGTSGGAYEQYF; DNA: TGTGCCAGCAGCCTCGGGACTAGCGGGGGGGCGTACGAGCAGTACTTC
size: few; V: TRBV7-2; D: TRBD1; J: TRBJ1-2; CDR3: CASSPGGTSYGYTF; DNA: TGTGCCAGCAGCCCAGGGGGGACGAGCTATGGCTACACCTTC
size: NA; V: TRBV5-1; D: TRBD1; J: TRBJ1-6; CDR3: CASSQDRGNSPLHF; DNA: TGCGCCAGCAGCCAGGACAGGGGTAATTCACCCCTCCACTTT
size: NA; V: TRBV6-5; D: NA; J: TRBJ2-6; CDR3: CASSSIHSGANVLTF; DNA: TGTGCCAGCAGTTCCATTCACTCTGGGGCCAACGTCCTGACTTTC
size: NA; V: TRBV19; D: NA; J: TRBJ1-5; CDR3: CASEMSGLSPQHF; DNA: TGTGCCAGTGAGATGTCTGGTCTATCGCCCCAGCATTTT
size: NA; V: TRBV19; D: TRBD2; J: TRBJ2-3; CDR3: CASSTWTSERWDTQYF; DNA: TGTGCCAGTAGTACCTGGACTAGCGAACGCTGGGATACGCAGTATTTT
size: NA; V: TRBV6-2/TRBV6-3; D: NA; J: TRBJ1-1; CDR3: CASSYRRGMGTEAFF; DNA: TGTGCCAGCAGTTACCGGAGAGGGATGGGCACTGAAGCTTTCTTT
size: NA; V: TRBV6-2/TRBV6-3; D: NA; J: TRBJ1-2; CDR3: CASSYSLGYTF; DNA: TGTGCCAGCAGTTACTCCCTTGGCTACACCTTC
size: NA; V: TRBV27; D: NA; J: TRBJ1-5; CDR3: CASSLSSDSLGGVNQPQHF; DNA: TGTGCCAGCAGTTTATCGTCGGACAGCCTAGGGGGGGTCAATCAGCCCCAGCATTTT
size: NA; V: TRBV4-1; D: NA; J: TRBJ1-5; CDR3: CASSHERVGQPQHF; DNA: TGCGCCAGCAGCCACGAGCGCGTCGGTCAGCCCCAGCATTTT
size: NA; V: TRBV27; D: NA; J: TRBJ2-7; CDR3: CASIPLPAGDEQYF; DNA: TGTGCCAGCATCCCCCTCCCGGCCGGGGACGAGCAGTACTTC
size: NA; V: TRBV6-5; D: NA; J: TRBJ2-5; CDR3: CASITPGRETQYF; DNA: TGTGCCAGCATCACCCCTGGGAGGGAGACCCAGTACTTC
size: NA; V: TRBV3-1/TRBV3-2; D: NA; J: TRBJ2-5; CDR3: CASSQPQTGSQETQYF; DNA: TGTGCCAGCAGCCAGCCACAAACAGGATCTCAAGAGACCCAGTACTTC
size: NA; V: TRBV9; D: NA; J: TRBJ1-2; CDR3: CASSVGQAGGYTF; DNA: TGTGCCAGCAGCGTAGGGCAGGCGGGGGGCTACACCTTC
size: NA; V: TRBV29-1; D: TRBD1; J: TRBJ1-2; CDR3: CSVSAYRGGGYTF; DNA: TGCAGCGTTTCTGCTTACAGGGGAGGCGGCTACACCTTC
size: NA; V: TRBV5-4; D: TRBD2; J: TRBJ2-5; CDR3: CASSLLTVGAGGQETQYF; DNA: TGTGCCAGCAGCTTGTTGACGGTGGGAGCGGGAGGGCAAGAGACCCAGTACTTC